This T cell receptor (beta chain) was found in a study of T cell responses to AZD1222 COVID-19 vaccine. Looked up from germline, CDR1 is MNHEY and CDR2 is SMNVEV (reference sequence). V shed 5 bases, J shed 2 bases, and the junction held 9 bases outside the gene matches. The CDR3 sequence is 17 residues long. Libraries were prepared by immunoSEQ multiplex PCR; TCRdb keeps only in-frame clonotypes and omits some of them. Found here are about 120,000 clones, about nine tenths of them singletons; the top ten hold approximately 2.6%. The material sequenced was peripheral blood, taken 28 days after the second AZD1222 dose. The receptor comes from an adult who received the AZD1222 COVID-19 vaccine. This chain connects TRBV27 to TRBJ2-5; 12 bases are a match to TRBD2. The DNA for the CDR3 is TGTGCCAGCAGTAAGAGGACTAGCGGGGTTATACAAGAGACCCAGTACTTC. Its translation: CASSKRTSGVIQETQYF.